This is a list of T cell receptor beta chains from one sample in a study of blood T cell repertoires in COVID-19. Data came from immunoSEQ multiplex PCR; TCRdb stores just in-frame clones and leaves some out. The table includes some 390,000 clones, roughly 86% detected once. Sequencing was done on a sample of PBMCs or T cells enriched from blood (not recorded which). These receptors were obtained from a woman in her twenties or thirties who had recovered from COVID-19. CDR3s include the opening cysteine and the closing phenylalanine or tryptophan. Fields, in order: clone size, V gene, J gene, D gene, CDR3 protein, CDR3 DNA. The D gene is left open where the match is weak. The size field is filled for only some rows; it gives once, few, many or a size class.

clone_size: -
v_call: TRBV5-6
j_call: TRBJ2-7
d_call: -
cdr3_aa: CASSLLRDKTYEQYF
cdr3_nt: TGTGCCAGCAGCTTGCTCCGCGACAAGACCTACGAGCAGTACTTC

clone_size: -
v_call: TRBV18
j_call: TRBJ1-1
d_call: TRBD1
cdr3_aa: CASSKDRNSPMNTEAFF
cdr3_nt: TGTGCCAGCTCAAAGGACAGGAACTCTCCTATGAACACTGAAGCTTTCTTT

clone_size: -
v_call: TRBV24-1
j_call: TRBJ2-3
d_call: TRBD1
cdr3_aa: CATSDTWDRGQKADTQYF
cdr3_nt: TGTGCCACCAGTGACACCTGGGACAGGGGGCAGAAAGCAGATACGCAGTATTTT

clone_size: -
v_call: TRBV18
j_call: TRBJ1-4
d_call: -
cdr3_aa: CASSPTGRGNEKLFF
cdr3_nt: TGTGCCAGCTCCCCGACGGGGAGGGGTAATGAAAAACTGTTTTTT

clone_size: -
v_call: TRBV30
j_call: TRBJ2-7
d_call: TRBD1
cdr3_aa: CAWSIGTGRYEQYF
cdr3_nt: TGTGCCTGGAGTATAGGGACAGGGCGCTACGAGCAGTACTTC

clone_size: -
v_call: TRBV27
j_call: TRBJ2-7
d_call: TRBD1
cdr3_aa: CASRPLFTGTGFFYEQYF
cdr3_nt: TGTGCCAGCAGGCCCCTCTTCACCGGGACAGGGTTCTTCTACGAGCAGTACTTC

clone_size: -
v_call: TRBV7-2
j_call: TRBJ1-1
d_call: -
cdr3_aa: CASSALRESEAFF
cdr3_nt: TGTGCCAGCAGCGCCCTTCGAGAAAGTGAAGCTTTCTTT

clone_size: -
v_call: TRBV29-1
j_call: TRBJ1-2
d_call: -
cdr3_aa: CSVIGSSVGYTF
cdr3_nt: TGCAGCGTCATTGGTTCCTCGGTAGGCTACACCTTC

clone_size: -
v_call: TRBV6-5
j_call: TRBJ2-7
d_call: -
cdr3_aa: CASSYQGFDEQYF
cdr3_nt: TGTGCCAGCAGTTACCAGGGTTTCGACGAGCAGTACTTC

clone_size: -
v_call: TRBV19
j_call: TRBJ1-1
d_call: TRBD1
cdr3_aa: CASGRDSRILNTEAFF
cdr3_nt: TGTGCCAGTGGCCGGGACAGTAGGATTCTGAACACTGAAGCTTTCTTT

clone_size: -
v_call: TRBV18
j_call: TRBJ1-4
d_call: TRBD1
cdr3_aa: CASRTSGQGTEKLFF
cdr3_nt: TGTGCCAGCCGAACCTCGGGACAGGGGACTGAAAAACTGTTTTTT

clone_size: -
v_call: TRBV5-6
j_call: TRBJ1-3
d_call: TRBD1
cdr3_aa: CASSSRTGGRNTIYF
cdr3_nt: TGTGCCAGCAGCTCCCGGACAGGGGGGAGGAACACCATATATTTT

clone_size: -
v_call: TRBV5-1
j_call: TRBJ1-6
d_call: TRBD1
cdr3_aa: CASSWGDSHNSPLHF
cdr3_nt: TGCGCCAGCAGCTGGGGGGACAGCCATAATTCACCCCTCCACTTT

clone_size: -
v_call: TRBV6-2/TRBV6-3
j_call: TRBJ2-2
d_call: TRBD2
cdr3_aa: CASSYQGLAVTGELFF
cdr3_nt: TGTGCCAGCAGTTACCAGGGACTAGCGGTAACCGGGGAGCTGTTTTTT

clone_size: -
v_call: TRBV7-2
j_call: TRBJ1-4
d_call: TRBD1
cdr3_aa: CASSLVAGGEKLFF
cdr3_nt: TGTGCCAGCAGCTTAGTCGCAGGGGGCGAAAAACTGTTTTTT

clone_size: -
v_call: TRBV7-9
j_call: TRBJ1-2
d_call: -
cdr3_aa: CASSLASNYGYTF
cdr3_nt: TGTGCCAGCAGCTTAGCGAGTAACTATGGCTACACCTTC

clone_size: -
v_call: TRBV4-2
j_call: TRBJ1-1
d_call: -
cdr3_aa: CASSQDSYSNTEAFF
cdr3_nt: TGTGCCAGCAGCCAAGATAGCTACTCGAACACTGAAGCTTTCTTT

clone_size: -
v_call: TRBV18
j_call: TRBJ2-7
d_call: TRBD1
cdr3_aa: CASSPTKDRGYEQYF
cdr3_nt: TGTGCCAGCTCACCAACAAAGGACAGGGGCTACGAGCAGTACTTC

clone_size: -
v_call: TRBV7-2
j_call: TRBJ1-1
d_call: -
cdr3_aa: CASSPRGLGTPEAFF
cdr3_nt: TGTGCCAGCAGCCCGAGGGGGTTGGGAACACCTGAAGCTTTCTTT

clone_size: -
v_call: TRBV7-2
j_call: TRBJ1-5
d_call: -
cdr3_aa: CASSIRGGQPQHF
cdr3_nt: TGTGCCAGCAGCATCAGGGGAGGGCAGCCCCAGCATTTT

clone_size: -
v_call: TRBV5-5
j_call: TRBJ1-4
d_call: -
cdr3_aa: CASTPEGLRIYNEKLFF
cdr3_nt: TGTGCCAGCACCCCGGAGGGGCTGCGAATCTATAATGAAAAACTGTTTTTT

clone_size: -
v_call: TRBV10-3
j_call: TRBJ2-7
d_call: TRBD1
cdr3_aa: CAISATGTGHEQYF
cdr3_nt: TGTGCCATCAGTGCAACCGGGACAGGGCACGAGCAGTACTTC

clone_size: -
v_call: TRBV24-1
j_call: TRBJ2-7
d_call: -
cdr3_aa: CATSDGYEQYF
cdr3_nt: TGTGCCACCAGTGACGGCTACGAGCAGTACTTC

clone_size: -
v_call: TRBV30
j_call: TRBJ2-4
d_call: -
cdr3_aa: CAWSPGQIQYF
cdr3_nt: TGTGCCTGGAGTCCAGGTCAAATTCAGTACTTC

clone_size: -
v_call: TRBV3-1/TRBV3-2
j_call: TRBJ1-1
d_call: -
cdr3_aa: CASSPWDSGTEAFF
cdr3_nt: TGTGCCAGCAGCCCCTGGGACTCTGGCACTGAAGCTTTCTTT

clone_size: once
v_call: TRBV27
j_call: TRBJ2-1
d_call: TRBD2
cdr3_aa: CASAPGGNYNEQFF
cdr3_nt: TGTGCCAGCGCGCCGGGAGGGAACTACAATGAGCAGTTCTTC

clone_size: -
v_call: TRBV6-2/TRBV6-3
j_call: TRBJ1-2
d_call: TRBD1
cdr3_aa: CASSYYDRVDGYTF
cdr3_nt: TGTGCCAGCAGTTACTACGACAGGGTGGACGGCTACACCTTC

clone_size: -
v_call: TRBV3-1/TRBV3-2
j_call: TRBJ1-1
d_call: -
cdr3_aa: CASSQEHRNTEAFF
cdr3_nt: TGTGCCAGCAGCCAAGAGCATAGGAACACTGAAGCTTTCTTT

clone_size: -
v_call: TRBV3-1/TRBV3-2
j_call: TRBJ1-6
d_call: TRBD1
cdr3_aa: CASSQAPGGPNSPLHF
cdr3_nt: TGTGCCAGCAGCCAAGCCCCAGGGGGCCCTAATTCACCCCTCCACTTT

clone_size: -
v_call: TRBV9
j_call: TRBJ2-3
d_call: TRBD2
cdr3_aa: CASSVKVSGGPPGTQYF
cdr3_nt: TGTGCCAGCAGCGTAAAGGTTAGCGGGGGGCCGCCAGGTACGCAGTATTTT

clone_size: -
v_call: TRBV28
j_call: TRBJ2-7
d_call: TRBD1
cdr3_aa: CASSASGTGVSEQYF
cdr3_nt: TGTGCCAGCAGTGCATCCGGGACAGGGGTTTCTGAGCAGTACTTC

clone_size: -
v_call: TRBV29-1
j_call: TRBJ1-2
d_call: -
cdr3_aa: CSVERGYYGYTF
cdr3_nt: TGCAGCGTTGAAAGAGGGTACTATGGCTACACCTTC

clone_size: -
v_call: TRBV18
j_call: TRBJ1-2
d_call: -
cdr3_aa: CASSRRPGGANYGYTF
cdr3_nt: TGTGCCAGCTCACGCCGCCCGGGGGGCGCGAACTATGGCTACACCTTC

clone_size: -
v_call: TRBV30
j_call: TRBJ1-1
d_call: TRBD1
cdr3_aa: CAWGTVNTEAFF
cdr3_nt: TGTGCCTGGGGGACAGTGAACACTGAAGCTTTCTTT

clone_size: -
v_call: TRBV5-4
j_call: TRBJ2-1
d_call: -
cdr3_aa: CASSFTVRGEQFF
cdr3_nt: TGTGCCAGCAGCTTTACCGTCCGAGGTGAGCAGTTCTTC

clone_size: -
v_call: TRBV19
j_call: TRBJ1-1
d_call: TRBD1
cdr3_aa: CASSSGGLDTEAFF
cdr3_nt: TGTGCCAGTAGTTCAGGGGGCTTGGACACTGAAGCTTTCTTT

clone_size: -
v_call: TRBV7-3
j_call: TRBJ1-2
d_call: TRBD1
cdr3_aa: CASSLGTGFGYTF
cdr3_nt: TGTGCCAGCAGCTTAGGGACAGGGTTTGGCTACACCTTC

clone_size: -
v_call: TRBV30
j_call: TRBJ2-1
d_call: TRBD2
cdr3_aa: CAWSTGTSSINEQFF
cdr3_nt: TGTGCCTGGAGTACCGGGACTAGCTCCATCAATGAGCAGTTCTTC

clone_size: -
v_call: TRBV18
j_call: TRBJ2-1
d_call: TRBD2
cdr3_aa: CASSPLAGYYNEQFF
cdr3_nt: TGTGCCAGCTCACCACTAGCGGGGTATTACAATGAGCAGTTCTTC

clone_size: -
v_call: TRBV27
j_call: TRBJ1-6
d_call: TRBD1
cdr3_aa: CASSLQGASNSPLHF
cdr3_nt: TGTGCCAGCAGTTTACAGGGGGCTAGTAATTCACCCCTCCACTTT

clone_size: -
v_call: TRBV30
j_call: TRBJ1-2
d_call: -
cdr3_aa: CAWSGVGAPNYGYTF
cdr3_nt: TGTGCCTGGAGTGGGGTGGGGGCCCCTAACTATGGCTACACCTTC

clone_size: -
v_call: TRBV24-1
j_call: TRBJ2-4
d_call: TRBD2
cdr3_aa: CATSDLLGGSGDTSLAKNIQYF
cdr3_nt: TGTGCCACCAGTGATTTGCTTGGTGGTAGCGGGGACACCTCTTTAGCCAAAAACATTCAGTACTTC

clone_size: few
v_call: TRBV5-1
j_call: TRBJ2-5
d_call: TRBD2
cdr3_aa: CASSLGLAGVGETQYF
cdr3_nt: TGCGCCAGCAGCTTGGGACTAGCGGGAGTGGGAGAGACCCAGTACTTC

clone_size: -
v_call: TRBV7-9
j_call: TRBJ1-2
d_call: -
cdr3_aa: CASSPGQRNYGYTF
cdr3_nt: TGTGCCAGCAGCCCAGGACAGAGAAACTATGGCTACACCTTC

clone_size: -
v_call: TRBV9
j_call: TRBJ1-3
d_call: TRBD1
cdr3_aa: CASSAVQGAPGNTIYF
cdr3_nt: TGTGCCAGCAGCGCTGTCCAGGGGGCTCCTGGAAACACCATATATTTT

clone_size: -
v_call: TRBV7-2
j_call: TRBJ2-3
d_call: -
cdr3_aa: CASSLDSYTQYF
cdr3_nt: TGTGCCAGCAGCTTAGATTCTTATACGCAGTATTTT

clone_size: -
v_call: TRBV29-1
j_call: TRBJ2-3
d_call: -
cdr3_aa: CSVARGYETDTQYF
cdr3_nt: TGCAGCGTTGCAAGGGGCTATGAAACAGATACGCAGTATTTT

clone_size: few
v_call: TRBV5-1
j_call: TRBJ2-7
d_call: -
cdr3_aa: CASSSDRTYEQYF
cdr3_nt: TGCGCCAGCAGCTCTGACAGGACCTACGAGCAGTACTTC

clone_size: -
v_call: TRBV15
j_call: TRBJ2-2
d_call: -
cdr3_aa: CATSRDGTGDRTGELFF
cdr3_nt: TGTGCCACCAGCAGAGATGGGACGGGGGACCGAACCGGGGAGCTGTTTTTT

clone_size: -
v_call: TRBV29-1
j_call: TRBJ1-4
d_call: -
cdr3_aa: CSATTNEKLFF
cdr3_nt: TGCAGCGCCACAACTAATGAAAAACTGTTTTTT

clone_size: -
v_call: TRBV3-1/TRBV3-2
j_call: TRBJ1-4
d_call: -
cdr3_aa: CASSQDVGRAPEKLFF
cdr3_nt: TGTGCCAGCAGCCAAGATGTGGGCAGGGCTCCCGAAAAACTGTTTTTT

clone_size: -
v_call: TRBV6-5
j_call: TRBJ1-2
d_call: -
cdr3_aa: CASSSRQDLEGYTF
cdr3_nt: TGTGCCAGCAGTTCCCGACAGGACCTGGAAGGCTACACCTTC